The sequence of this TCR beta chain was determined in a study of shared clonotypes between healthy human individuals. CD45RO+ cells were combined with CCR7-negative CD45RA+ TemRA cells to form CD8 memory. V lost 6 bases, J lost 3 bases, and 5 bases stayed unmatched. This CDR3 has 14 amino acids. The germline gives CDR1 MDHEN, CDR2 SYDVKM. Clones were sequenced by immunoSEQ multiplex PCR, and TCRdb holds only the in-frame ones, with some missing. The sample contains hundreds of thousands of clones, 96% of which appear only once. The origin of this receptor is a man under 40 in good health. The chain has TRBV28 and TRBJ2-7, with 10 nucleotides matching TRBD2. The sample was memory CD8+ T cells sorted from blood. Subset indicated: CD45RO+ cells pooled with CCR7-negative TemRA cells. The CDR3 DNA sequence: TGTGCCAGCAGGAGACTAGCGGGTGGCTACGAGCAGTACTTC. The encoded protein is CASRRLAGGYEQYF.